Listed below are T cell receptor beta chains from one sample, sequenced in a study of CD8 T cells in Susac syndrome. TCRdb re-analysed the immunoSEQ multiplex PCR reads in MiXCR, keeping a single row per CDR3 protein. The sample records about 400,000 distinct CDR3 sequences, more than 80% being singletons. Sequencing was carried out using CD8+ T cells from PBMCs. The receptor set was obtained from a human donor with multiple sclerosis. Each CDR3 is given with its conserved first and last residue. D genes are given only for firm matches.

cdr3_length d_call v_call cdr3_aa
13 TRBD1 TRBV6-1 CASDTGTGGEQFF
15 TRBD1 TRBV4-1 CASSQPTGGVGGYTF
11 - TRBV19 CASSDWTEQYF
11 - TRBV7-9 CASPPPGELFF
14 - TRBV15 CATSREGGGEKLFF
14 TRBD1 TRBV28 CASSLPGGWDEQFF
16 - TRBV4-2 CASSQDSQGLSYEQYF
13 TRBD2 TRBV19 CASSITGGDEQFF
15 - TRBV4-1 CASSQVSQGSSPLHF
13 - TRBV2 CASIEGENTEAFF
15 - TRBV4-1 CASSQVDPGGYGYTF
16 TRBD1 TRBV5-1 CASSYEPGTGNYGYTF
11 - TRBV5-6 CASSTPDEQFF
15 - TRBV12-3/TRBV12-4 CASSLVSSSTDTQYF
18 TRBD1 TRBV5-1 CASSLGFPIDRGHNEQFF
16 TRBD1 TRBV6-5 CASSSTGTAAQETQYF
17 TRBD2 TRBV28 CASSLRGGLAGLNEQFF
14 - TRBV19 CASSIVPSAETQYF
14 - TRBV12-3/TRBV12-4 CASTQREDNNEQFF
15 TRBD1 TRBV5-5 CASSLGQGWNYGYTF
14 - TRBV5-1 CASSERSWYNEQFF
20 TRBD2 TRBV3-1 CASSQVSHFGARGLDNEQFF
14 - TRBV4-1 CASSQGAEGQPQHF
17 - TRBV6-4 CASSDSGRAEGANVLTF
13 - TRBV10-3 CATSGGSNQPQHF
16 - TRBV10-3 CAISESFGEENTEAFF
18 TRBD2 TRBV5-1 CASSLNGASGPNTGELFF
20 TRBD2 TRBV11-2 CASSHGGLAGFFSSYNEQFF
14 TRBD1 TRBV30 CAWLGTAYNSPLHF
11 - TRBV14 CASSQGNGYTF
15 - TRBV5-4 CASSSTMSPYNEQFF
13 TRBD1 TRBV5-6 CASSSGTGGEQYF